Listed here are 5 T cell receptor beta chains from one sample, sequenced in a study of shared clonotypes between healthy human individuals. Clones were read by immunoSEQ multiplex PCR, and TCRdb kept only the in-frame ones, dropping some. In the table there are around 300,000 clones, about nine tenths of which are singletons. What was sequenced was memory CD8+ T cells sorted from blood. The subset was: CD45RO+ cells pooled with CCR7-negative TemRA cells. The receptors were sampled from a man between 18 and 29 years old in good health.

The chain couples TRBV7-6 to TRBJ1-1, with D tentatively TRBD1 (5 bases). The CDR3 has 14 residues. Germline CDR1 reads SGHVS; CDR2 reads FNYEAQ. The ends were cut back, 4 bases at V and 0 bases at J, with 9 bases in the middle. The CDR3 reads CASSSTEMNTEAFF. CDR3 nucleotides: TGTGCCAGCAGCTCGACAGAGATGAACACTGAAGCTTTCTTT.

This clone occurred many times. The sample has other DNA sequences that encode this CDR3 too. CDR3 sequence: CASSQGQGAYEQYF. The CDR3 DNA sequence: TGTGCCAGCAGCCAGGGACAGGGGGCCTACGAGCAGTACTTC. The V call is TRBV11-2, the J call TRBJ2-7; 11 positions match TRBD1. Germline lookup yields CDR1 SGHAT and CDR2 FQNNGV. The CDR3 runs to 14 residues. Trimming cost V 5 bases and J 2 bases; bases outside gene matches: 2.

V and J are TRBV4-1 and TRBJ2-3; D possibly corresponds to TRBD2 (6 bases). The germline V and J ends were trimmed by 5 bases and 2 bases, with 14 bases remaining between them. The CDR3 contains 15 residues. Germline CDR1 reads MGHRA; CDR2 reads YSYEKL. CDR3 in amino acids: CASSFLERATDTQYF. The DNA for the CDR3 is TGCGCCAGCAGCTTCCTCGAGCGGGCCACAGATACGCAGTATTTT.

With regard to this clone: In the same sample, other DNA sequences code for this CDR3. V and J are TRBV7-8 and TRBJ2-7, with D maybe TRBD1 (5 bases). CDR1 SGHVS and CDR2 FQNEAQ come from the germline V gene. V lost 1 base and J 5 bases, leaving 9 bases between the germline ends. CDR3 length: 13 residues. The CDR3 here is CASSLVGADEQYF. CDR3 sequence (DNA): TGTGCCAGCAGCTTAGTAGGGGCGGACGAGCAGTACTTC.

V usage is TRBV4-1 and J usage is TRBJ2-7; D is undetermined. CDR3 length: 13 residues. The germline V and J ends were trimmed by 0 bases and 7 bases, with 10 bases remaining between them. The germline gives CDR1 MGHRA, CDR2 YSYEKL. CDR3 nucleotides: TGCGCCAGCAGCCAAGATCCCGCGTCTGAGCAGTACTTC. Translation: CASSQDPASEQYF.